The entry below gives a single TCR beta chain sequence along with its context. Its antigen is not yet known. No per-base quality is available; no much larger clone lies one base away. From the germline V gene, CDR1 is SGHTA and CDR2 is FQGNSA. Trimming at the junction amounts to 6 bases on V and 7 bases on J, and the germline ends lie 15 bases apart. The CDR3 runs 13 residues from the cysteine to the phenylalanine. Kept here is only the CDR3 DNA, which spans 39 bases and is read in frame from base 1. This entry is derived from a study of cytomegalovirus exposure and HLA in healthy donors (dated by TCRdb to about 2017). General notes on the study: In an earlier analysis of several hundred of the donors, 276 Gb of sequence data and roughly 100 million unique TCR beta sequences from 150 million to 200 million T cells were reported. Around 320 gigabases of sequencing data and tens of millions of unique TCR sequences were included in an early release covering about 600 HLA-typed donors. In addition to the first cohort of roughly 700 subjects, a separate validation cohort of about 120 different subjects was used. The aim of the study was to test whether cataloging public T cell receptors could identify signatures of past pathogen exposure. Both class I and class II loci were covered by HLA typing, at four-digit resolution. Five DR-DQ haplotypes were handled as single units for association and clustering because linkage in the cohort was strong. Donor age, sex, ethnicity and CMV serostatus were compiled alongside the repertoire data. A later genetic analysis used genome-wide SNP genotypes for about 65% of the 666 donors, treating that subset as a discovery cohort. Typing coverage differed by locus: A, B, C, DRB1 and DQB1 were typed in about 629-630 donors, DQA1 in 500 to 550, DPA1 in 600 to 610, and DPB1 in just under 490. A later analysis re-analyzed previously published TCR beta repertoires from 500 to 700 donors and added high-resolution HLA genotyping to study TCR occurrence patterns. Among the roughly 380 genotyped donors, around 81% belonged to the genetic ancestry cluster associated with self-reported Caucasian donors. In an earlier analysis of about 590 of the donors, high-throughput TCR beta sequencing was used to judge whether each TCR beta V gene segment behaved as functional or pseudogenic. To predict cytomegalovirus infection status, the study brought together high-throughput TCR immunosequencing, statistical association of individual TCRs with disease status, and machine learning. All discovery cohort repertoires had been generated using a single sequencing platform. The T cell repertoires of under 750 subjects were profiled by immunosequencing and related to cytomegalovirus serostatus. Across around 400 genotyped donors of the cohort, an average of approximately 240,000 unique TCR beta nucleotide sequences per donor were sequenced, and approximately 19% of those sequences were non-productive. Rather than drawing on any new phenotypic data, the later analysis identified candidate immune exposures from TCR beta sequences and the way those sequences occurred across donors.

Libraries were constructed by the immunoSEQ multiplex PCR assay. A mixture of 60 forward primers for TCR Vbeta segments and 13 reverse primers for TCR Jbeta segments was used in the multiplex PCR. The CDR3 region of rearranged TCR beta genes was amplified from genomic DNA with a multiplex PCR assay. On the Illumina HiSeq System, the amplified TCR beta libraries were sequenced as 87-base-pair reads. Concerning the study's data processing: Across the 600 to 700 repertoires, a later analysis counted tens of millions of unique TCR beta chains, 9 million to 14 million of which were shared by at least two donors. To remove PCR and sequencing errors, raw reads were error-corrected and collapsed into unique sequences using a nearest-neighbor algorithm that merged closely related sequences. CDR3 sequences were aligned to IMGT reference sequences to assign V, D and J gene segments. For a sequence to be retained, at least a six-nucleotide match to both a V gene segment and a J gene segment was required. Rearrangements were called productive when the CDR3 lacked stop codons and stayed in frame with V and J; all others were non-productive. Following IMGT convention, CDR3 was defined as the stretch from the second conserved V-encoded cysteine to the conserved J-encoded phenylalanine. The earlier analysis of about 570 of the donors excluded any sequence lacking an unambiguous match to a single V gene segment. An earlier analysis of a few hundred of the donors classified V segments as functional when productive rearrangements were above 56.7% and as segregating when the standard deviation between donors was above 5%. To diagnose cytomegalovirus status from the catalog of TCR beta chain sequences, a statistical classification framework was built. V and J gene assignment, in a later analysis, came from comparing TCR nucleotide sequences with IMGT/GENE-DB human TR gene sequences. Using the TCRdist pipeline, a later analysis assigned CDR3 sequences along with most-parsimonious VDJ recombination scenarios. In a later analysis, each TCR beta chain was defined by its CDR3 amino acid sequence together with its V-gene family, and reads without a unique V-gene family were excluded. A later analysis removed over 500 highly shared, low-generation-probability nucleotide sequences to deal with suspected cross-contamination and a sequencing artifact. In a later analysis, a clonal expansion index for each public chain was calculated from normalized within-repertoire ranks of inferred template counts. Generation probabilities in a later analysis came from a VDJ recombination model fitted to out-of-frame rearrangements, and those results were checked against IGoR. A later analysis scored TCR-TCR, TCR-HLA and TCR-CMV co-occurrence with hypergeometric tests, applying a repertoire-size bias correction to TCR pairs. To estimate false discovery rates, a later analysis permuted the HLA or CMV assignments 20 times. In a later analysis, co-occurring TCRs were grouped with DBSCAN, and TCRdist sequence similarity was added when clustering was performed within HLA-allele-positive subsets. Repertoires with fewer than 30,000 or more than 120,000 public chains, plus five repertoires with anomalous nucleotide sharing, were excluded from co-occurrence clustering. TCRdb obtained this table from immuneACCESS and retained in-frame rearrangements with V and J assigned. These tables miss some clones; where compared with another copy, unresolved V genes account for less than half of the shortfall, and the remainder is unexplained. The DNA was the basis for D and trimming; V, J and clone size are from that table. The sample data list 150,000 to 200,000 clones, and around 81% of these were observed just once. The ten largest clonotypes hold under 2.5% of the sample.

The cohort consisted of hundreds of healthy bone marrow donors. Cohort members were all nominally healthy when sampled, although unrecorded immune exposures were likely present. The donor tested CMV seronegative and was one of the 352 seronegative cohort members. Each donor provided a peripheral blood sample, and peripheral blood mononuclear cells were used for TCR beta sequencing. The Qiagen DNeasy Blood Extraction Kit was used to extract genomic DNA from the blood cell samples. Overall study outcomes, separate from this receptor: A later analysis associated 15,000 to 20,000 TCR beta sequences with specific HLA alleles at a false discovery rate of 0.05. Because the 87-base-pair reads could not distinguish some IMGT-functional V segments, including TRBV6-2 and TRBV6-3, those segments were excluded. Linkage disequilibrium might explain the correlated functional status among segregating V segments, but an unknown experimental factor could not be excluded. In a later analysis, TCR association rates were found to vary across HLA loci, with the most associated TCRs seen for DRB1 alleles and the fewest for HLA-C alleles. Because HLA typing was missing for some donors at each locus, association tests included only the typed subset. While some public TCRs were present in many individuals, most TCR sequences turned up only very rarely across donors. In an earlier analysis of some 540 of the donors, most TCR beta V segments appeared in productive rearrangements about 90% or about 30% of the time, broadly matching IMGT annotations. A cluster of highly shared sequence variants was judged likely to be a technical artifact of the sequencing pipeline. Strong co-occurrence of HLA alleles, especially DR and DQ, made assigning TCR associations to individual alleles difficult. In a later genetic analysis, a missense DCLRE1C variant was associated with V-gene and J-gene trimming of TCR beta chains, and the association was replicated in an independent cohort. The presence/absence analyses assumed that sequencing depth was roughly uniform across donors, and that assumption may not be true. The study listed 164 TCR beta chains as associated with cytomegalovirus. A later genetic analysis reported fewer N-insertions in productive TCRs among donors in an Asian-associated ancestry cluster than the roughly 720-donor mean. A later analysis found that most CMV-associated TCR beta chains appeared HLA-restricted, with HLA associations seemingly driven largely by CMV exposure. This cohort had only TCR beta chains sequenced, and the lack of alpha or paired-chain data limited which features could be detected. Three of the identified cytomegalovirus-associated TCR beta chains were confirmed in vitro to be specific for cytomegalovirus antigens. In a later analysis, several top co-occurrence clusters were reported to appear linked to parvovirus B19, influenza, CMV and Epstein-Barr virus. Cytomegalovirus status was reported to be diagnosed by the classifier with high specificity and sensitivity in both the original and validation cohorts. Seventeen rarely observed V segments, including chromosome 9 orphons, were excluded from the earlier analysis of 550 to 700 of the donors because counts were too low. The authors suggested that the approach could potentially be extended to other disease states and immunological phenotypes. In a later analysis, HLA-associated TCR beta chains showed more clonal expansion and lower generation probabilities than non-associated chains that were equally common. CMV serostatus was the only immune exposure information available for the cohort. A further reported finding was that TCR beta sequences accurately predicted the HLA-A and HLA-B alleles for most subjects in the first cohort.

What was sequenced was PBMCs. This receptor was obtained from a woman aged 25 to 39 in good health and CMV-seronegative. The chain was built from TRBV7-2 and TRBJ1-2; a tentative D match to TRBD1 spans 6 bases. The CDR3 amino acid sequence is: CASSDRSSSGYTF. The DNA sequence follows: TGTGCCAGCAGTGACAGGTCTTCGAGTGGCTACACCTTC.